This T cell receptor (beta chain) comes out of a study of shared clonotypes between healthy human individuals. Study-level background: Aged 18 to 49, the donors were two women and a few men. Overall study results and limits: Clonotypes not shared had lower generation probabilities than those common to all four donors.

This clone occurred once. The target antigen is unknown. Germline CDR1 and CDR2: SGHNT and YYREEE (reference sequence). Trimming took 0 bases from V and 6 from J, leaving 12 bases between them. This CDR3 comprises 14 residues. CD8 cells classed as naive were CD45RO-negative and positively selected for CCR7, excluding terminally differentiated effector memory CD45RA+ cells. All donors qualified as healthy HIV-negative adults and had experienced no recent acute infections or vaccinations. Assay execution proceeded at the deep level. Clones were sequenced by immunoSEQ multiplex PCR, and TCRdb holds only the in-frame ones, with some missing. The sample has more than 2 million clones, around 96% seen once.

What was sequenced was naive CD8+ T cells sorted from blood. This chain links TRBV5-4 with TRBJ1-1; possibly TRBD1 for D (5 bases). This clonotype was sampled from a man younger than 30 in good health. The CDR3 is CASSLETAEAEAFF. Written as DNA, the CDR3 is TGTGCCAGCAGCTTGGAGACAGCAGAGGCTGAAGCTTTCTTT.